This T cell receptor beta chain was sequenced in a study of PD-1 blockade in classical Hodgkin lymphoma. Overall study findings and caveats: Complete responders showed a baseline diversity that resembled the diversity of newly diagnosed patients. Compared with healthy donors, newly diagnosed patients reportedly showed lower baseline TCR diversity.

Exposure to brentuximab vedotin varied, and each patient had relapsed following autologous stem cell transplantation. Under best response, outcomes were complete response, partial response or progressive disease. Here immunoSEQ multiplex PCR was the method, and the copy in TCRdb shows in-frame clones only, minus some. Found here are tens of thousands of clones, around 84% of them singletons; the top ten hold roughly 2.6%. With regard to this clone: What it binds is unknown. At the DNA level, this CDR3 is encoded by other sequences in the same sample as well.

This specimen was peripheral blood mononuclear cells (PBMCs), taken at baseline. The sequence was obtained from a human donor with classical Hodgkin lymphoma.

The CDR3 spells CASSLAGSSGNTIYF. CDR3 DNA: TGCGCCAGCAGCTTGGCGGGGAGCTCTGGAAACACCATATATTTT. The chain recombines TRBV5-1 with TRBJ1-3; D unresolved. The CDR3 extends over 15 amino acids. CDR1 is SGHRS and CDR2 is YFSETQ in the germline V gene. V was cut by 0 bases and J by 0 bases, with 7 bases left in between.